The 29 T cell receptor beta chains below come from one sample, sequenced in a study of Ad26.COV2.S vaccination and SARS-CoV-2 variants. Treatment defined: roughly 19 received Ad26.COV2.S at low or high dose, single or two shots; about 5 received placebo; per-sample allocation not given. Sampling occurred on day 63 after the first vaccine or placebo injection. This table comes from immunoSEQ multiplex PCR, and its TCRdb copy is limited to in-frame clones, with some not included. The data show roughly 380,000 clones, 70% to 90% seen once. Here the sequenced sample was peripheral blood, taken in a trial of Ad26.COV2.S vaccine versus placebo. These receptors all come from a person aged 18-60 years who received the Ad26.COV2.S COVID-19 vaccine or a placebo.

This clone was found a few times. At one of its ends the junction is not consistent with the germline gene, which may arise from a read error. The rearrangement links TRBV30 to TRBJ2-2; D remains unclear. Germline V gives CDR1 GTSNPN, CDR2 SVGIG (reference sequence). The CDR3 covers 13 residues. For the CDR3, the DNA is TGTGCCTGGAGTCCATACAACACAGGGGAGCTGTTTTTT. It encodes CAWSPYNTGELFF.

The chain links TRBV10-2 to TRBJ2-1, with TRBD2 matching 12 bases. The V segment lost 7 bases and the J segment 6 bases; nucleotides outside the gene matches: 4. The CDR3 contains 14 residues. Germline loops: CDR1 WSHSY, CDR2 SAAADI. The CDR3 loop is CASKLAGGPNEQFF. The CDR3 DNA is TGCGCCAGCAAGCTAGCGGGGGGGCCCAATGAGCAGTTCTTC.

V usage is TRBV30 and J usage is TRBJ1-5; weak D call: TRBD1 (6 bases). V was pared by 0 bases and J by 13 bases, with 16 bases between. The CDR3 length is 13 residues. Looked up from germline, CDR1 is GTSNPN and CDR2 is SVGIG (reference sequence). The DNA for the CDR3 is TGTGCCTGGAGTGTGGAGCGTACCGGGACACAGCATTTT. Translating it yields CAWSVERTGTQHF. The whole variable domain, remainder taken from reference TRBV30 and TRBJ1-5, is SQTIHQWPATLVQPVGSPLSLECTVEGTSNPNLYWYRQAAGRGLQLLFYSVGIGQISSEVPQNLSASRPQDRQFILSSKKLLLSDSGFYLCAWSVERTGTQHFGDGTRLSIL.

In nucleotides, the CDR3 is TGTGCCTGGAGCGGGACACCAAGCAATCAGCCCCAGCATTTT. Protein: CAWSGTPSNQPQHF. The V and J genes are TRBV30 and TRBJ1-5; possible D gene TRBD1, 6 bases. Germline CDR1 is GTSNPN and CDR2 is SVGIG (reference sequence). Trimming removed 3 bases from V and 1 base from J, with 10 bases in between. The CDR3 loop spans 14 amino acids.

The J gene is TRBJ2-3, the V gene TRBV5-1; 10 nucleotides match TRBD2. V lost 5 bases, J lost 4 bases, and 4 bases stayed unmatched. This CDR3 spans 14 amino acids. Looked up from germline, CDR1 is SGHRS and CDR2 is YFSETQ. The CDR3, as DNA: TGCGCCAGCAGTCAAGCGGGGGGGCCAGATACGCAGTATTTT. Its protein is CASSQAGGPDTQYF.

The V gene is TRBV5-4, the J gene TRBJ1-3, with D hard to call. Trimming pared 0 bases from V and 0 bases from J, leaving 13 bases between. The germline CDR1 and CDR2 sequences are SGHNT and YYREEE (reference sequence). The CDR3 extends over 17 amino acids. The DNA of the CDR3 is TGTGCCAGCAGCTTGGAAGCTACGGGGAGCTCTGGAAACACCATATATTTT. It specifies CASSLEATGSSGNTIYF.

V gene TRBV10-3 combines with J gene TRBJ2-7; D is possibly TRBD2 (5 bases). The length of the CDR3 is 16 residues. V lost 10 bases and J 3 bases, leaving 25 bases between the germline ends. From germline, CDR1 is ENHRY and CDR2 SYGVKD. The CDR3: CARPPRAGKADYEQYF. CDR3 coding DNA: TGTGCCAGACCCCCTAGGGCCGGGAAAGCGGACTACGAGCAGTACTTC.

The chain has TRBV18 and TRBJ1-1; D uncertain. Germline CDR1 KGHSH, CDR2 LQKENI. V dropped 4 bases and J dropped 1 base, with 10 bases sitting between them. The CDR3 runs to 14 residues. The CDR3 spells CASSLSVENTEAFF. The CDR3 DNA reads TGTGCCAGCTCACTGAGCGTGGAGAACACTGAAGCTTTCTTT.

The rearrangement joins TRBV30 to TRBJ1-3; D uncertain. CDR1 and CDR2 from the germline V gene are GTSNPN and SVGIG (reference sequence). CDR3 length equals 12 residues. V shed 2 bases and J shed 3 bases, with 5 bases lying between them. In nucleotides, the CDR3 is TGTGCCTGGAGTAAGGATGGAAACACCATATATTTT. Its protein product is CAWSKDGNTIYF.

This clone was picked up one time. This chain joins TRBV7-2 and TRBJ2-1; 9 bases map to TRBD1. This CDR3 is built from 15 residues. In germline, CDR1 is SGHTA, CDR2 FQGNSA. V lost 5 bases and J lost 6; bases outside the gene matches: 8. The CDR3 DNA reads as TGTGCCAGCAGCCCACCGGGACAGGGAAGCAATGAGCAGTTCTTC. Amino acids: CASSPPGQGSNEQFF.

V is TRBV7-9 and J is TRBJ1-6; D call uncertain. Looked up from germline, CDR1 is SEHNR and CDR2 is FQNEAQ (reference sequence). The ends were cut back, 5 bases at V and 9 bases at J, with 14 bases in the middle. The CDR3 has 14 amino acids. CDR3 sequence (DNA): TGTGCCAGCAGCCCCCGAGGTCGGATTTCACCCCTCCACTTT. Amino acid sequence: CASSPRGRISPLHF.

The chain links TRBV5-4 to TRBJ2-5; TRBD2 might be the D (6 bases). The CDR3 covers 15 residues. V was cut by 0 bases and J by 0 bases, with 9 bases left in between. The V gene's germline CDR1 is SGHNT and CDR2 YYREEE (reference sequence). CDR3 protein: CASSLVTGDQETQYF. DNA for the CDR3: TGTGCCAGCAGCTTGGTAACGGGGGACCAAGAGACCCAGTACTTC.

V and J are TRBV18 and TRBJ2-1; D is undetermined. The V gene lost 2 bases and the J gene lost 0 bases, with 11 bases spanning the gap. This CDR3 comprises 16 residues. The germline V gene has CDR1 KGHSH and CDR2 LQKENI. The CDR3 is CASSPVYPSSYNEQFF. For the CDR3, the DNA is TGTGCCAGCTCACCAGTCTATCCGAGCTCCTACAATGAGCAGTTCTTC. Using reference TRBV18 and TRBJ2-1 for the parts outside the CDR3, the full variable domain is NAGVMQNPRHLVRRRGQEARLRCSPMKGHSHVYWYRQLPEEGLKFMVYLQKENIIDESGMPKERFSAEFPKEGPSILRIQQVVRGDSAAYFCASSPVYPSSYNEQFFGPGTRLTVL.

The V gene is TRBV5-1, the J gene TRBJ1-2; 10 positions agree with TRBD1. The junction had 5 bases not matched to a gene; V was cut back by 3 bases and J by 3 bases. The CDR3 covers 15 residues. From germline, CDR1 is SGHRS and CDR2 YFSETQ. The CDR3 spells CASSSPGQGYYGYTF. The CDR3 DNA sequence: TGCGCCAGCAGCTCTCCGGGACAGGGGTACTATGGCTACACCTTC.

The gene calls are TRBV6-5 and TRBJ2-5; 7 bases map to TRBD1. Trimming removed 6 bases from V and 4 bases from J; junction bases left unmatched: 8. CDR1 and CDR2 from the germline V gene are MNHEY and SVGAGI. This CDR3 has 14 amino acids. CDR3 nucleotides: TGTGCCAGCAGCCACGGGACAGAGCGAGAGACCCAGTACTTC. As protein: CASSHGTERETQYF.

This chain joins TRBV4-1 and TRBJ2-3; 9 bases are a match to TRBD1. The CDR3 runs to 16 residues. Germline trimming cut 4 bases from V and 4 bases from J; bases unmatched to any gene: 9. The germline gives CDR1 MGHRA, CDR2 YSYEKL. This CDR3 reads CASSLTGTGRADTQYF. The CDR3 DNA reads as TGCGCCAGCAGCCTTACCGGGACAGGGAGGGCAGATACGCAGTATTTT.

The chain couples TRBV28 to TRBJ2-5; D possibly corresponds to TRBD2 (5 bases). This CDR3 contains 13 residues. From germline, CDR1 is MDHEN and CDR2 SYDVKM. The V end was cut by 3 bases, the J end by 5 bases, with 10 bases between. CDR3 region: CASSFEGRETQYF. The CDR3 bases are TGTGCCAGCAGTTTTGAGGGTCGGGAGACCCAGTACTTC.

The chain carries TRBV6-5 and TRBJ2-7; tentatively, D is TRBD2 (6 bases). The CDR3 loop spans 13 amino acids. The germline gives CDR1 MNHEY, CDR2 SVGAGI. V was shortened by 0 bases and J by 6 bases, with 9 bases between the two germline ends. CDR3 bases: TGTGCCAGCAGTTACTCGCAGGGAGGCGAGCAGTACTTC. Protein product: CASSYSQGGEQYF.

This clone was seen just once. The chain couples TRBV2 to TRBJ1-5; 7 bases are shared with TRBD1. The germline gives CDR1 SNHLY, CDR2 FYNNEI. V lost 9 bases to trimming and J lost 3 bases; unmatched junction nucleotides: 5. The CDR3 is made up of 13 amino acids. CDR3 residues: CASMGQTNQPQHF. Here the CDR3 DNA reads TGTGCCAGTATGGGACAGACCAATCAGCCCCAGCATTTT.

The chain has TRBV5-4 and TRBJ2-7; possible D gene TRBD2, 5 bases. The germline V gene has CDR1 SGHNT and CDR2 YYREEE (reference sequence). This CDR3 is 13 amino acids long. V was shortened by 7 bases and J by 5 bases, with 16 bases between the two germline ends. CDR3 in amino acids: CASGYLSGNEQYF. The CDR3 DNA is TGTGCCAGCGGATATCTATCCGGGAACGAGCAGTACTTC.

The chain employs TRBV4-1 and TRBJ2-7, with D unclear. The length of the CDR3 is 16 residues. V lost 3 bases and J lost 1, with 16 bases in between. Germline loops: CDR1 MGHRA, CDR2 YSYEKL. The CDR3 loop is CASSQRLDESSYEQYF. For the CDR3, the DNA is TGCGCCAGCAGCCAGAGGCTGGACGAATCTTCCTACGAGCAGTACTTC.

The chain carries TRBV7-2 and TRBJ2-1; 10 bases line up with TRBD1. Trimming cost V 5 bases and J 8 bases; bases outside gene matches: 6. CDR3 length: 14 amino acids. Looked up from germline, CDR1 is SGHTA and CDR2 is FQGNSA. The DNA for the CDR3 is TGTGCCAGCAGCCCGGGACAGGGGTTTTATGAGCAGTTCTTC. It translates to CASSPGQGFYEQFF. The variable domain in full, completed from reference TRBV7-2 and TRBJ2-1, reads GAGVSQSPSNKVTEKGKDVELRCDPISGHTALYWYRQSLGQGLEFLIYFQGNSAPDKSGLPSDRFSAERTGGSVSTLTIQRTQQEDSAVYLCASSPGQGFYEQFFGPGTRLTVL.

The gene calls are TRBV6-5 and TRBJ2-1, with D unresolved. CDR1 is MNHEY and CDR2 is SVGAGI in the germline V gene. V gave up 6 bases and J gave up 0 bases, with 12 bases separating them. CDR3 size: 15 residues. The chain's CDR3 is CASSRRSHSYNEQFF. The CDR3 DNA reads TGTGCCAGCAGCCGGAGATCGCACTCCTACAATGAGCAGTTCTTC.

The rearrangement joins TRBV5-4 to TRBJ2-2; 8 bases agree with TRBD1. Germline values: CDR1 SGHNT, CDR2 YYREEE (reference sequence). The CDR3 extends over 17 amino acids. Unmatched junction bases numbered 7, after V lost 0 bases and J lost 3 bases. The CDR3 DNA sequence: TGTGCCAGCAGCTTGGGAGGACAGGGTTTGGACACCGGGGAGCTGTTTTTT. Translating it yields CASSLGGQGLDTGELFF.

The chain combines TRBV27 with TRBJ1-5; a weak D match, TRBD1 (5 bases). Germline-derived CDR1 and CDR2 are MNHEY and SMNVEV (reference sequence). This CDR3 comprises 13 residues. Deletions cut 5 bases from V and 6 bases from J, with 11 bases between. CDR3 region: CASSKLQGQPQHF. CDR3 sequence (DNA): TGTGCCAGCAGTAAACTCCAGGGTCAGCCCCAGCATTTT.

The chain links TRBV18 to TRBJ2-5, with D hard to call. Trimming removed 2 bases at V and 3 bases at J, with 13 bases between. The CDR3 covers 15 residues. Germline loops: CDR1 KGHSH, CDR2 LQKENI. The CDR3 nucleotides are TGTGCCAGCTCACCATCAAAGGGTTGGGAAGAGACCCAGTACTTC. Translating gives CASSPSKGWEETQYF. The complete variable domain, with remaining parts taken from reference TRBV18 and TRBJ2-5, reads NAGVMQNPRHLVRRRGQEARLRCSPMKGHSHVYWYRQLPEEGLKFMVYLQKENIIDESGMPKERFSAEFPKEGPSILRIQQVVRGDSAAYFCASSPSKGWEETQYFGPGTRLLVL.

The chain has TRBV5-5 and TRBJ1-3; TRBD1 is a possible D gene (5 bases). The germline V gene has CDR1 SGHKS and CDR2 YYEKEE (reference sequence). Trimming stripped 0 bases from V and 2 bases from J, with 9 bases between. The CDR3 runs to 15 residues. The CDR3 region is CASSLDGGPGNTIYF. CDR3 DNA sequence: TGTGCCAGCAGCTTGGACGGGGGACCTGGAAACACCATATATTTT.

V and J are TRBV18 and TRBJ2-7; D ambiguous. The CDR3 is made up of 14 amino acids. Trimming took 1 base from V and 3 from J, leaving 10 bases between them. Germline V gene lookup returns CDR1 KGHSH and CDR2 LQKENI. CDR3 amino acids: CASSPQRLVYEQYF. The CDR3 region has the DNA TGTGCCAGCTCACCACAGAGGCTAGTCTACGAGCAGTACTTC. Supplemented by reference TRBV18 and TRBJ2-7, the full variable domain reads NAGVMQNPRHLVRRRGQEARLRCSPMKGHSHVYWYRQLPEEGLKFMVYLQKENIIDESGMPKERFSAEFPKEGPSILRIQQVVRGDSAAYFCASSPQRLVYEQYFGPGTRLTVT.

The chain recombines TRBV7-3 with TRBJ2-3, with D perhaps TRBD1 (7 bases). The CDR3 is 17 amino acids. Germline V gives CDR1 SGHTA, CDR2 FQGTGA. Trimming pared 4 bases from V and 6 bases from J, leaving 23 bases between. The chain's CDR3 is CASSSQGGGMSPDTQYF. In DNA, the CDR3 is TGTGCCAGCAGCTCGCAAGGGGGCGGGATGTCCCCCGATACGCAGTATTTT.